This T cell receptor (beta chain) derives from a study of blood T cell repertoires in COVID-19. The overall study: Material from acute and convalescent COVID-19 was sourced from the United States, Italy and Spain. T cells, B-cell-depleted T cells, or PBMCs provided the cDNA or gDNA that served as material.

Original processing methods: The authors estimated nucleated cell counts from reference gene primer amplification. Here immunoSEQ multiplex PCR was the method, and the copy in TCRdb shows in-frame clones only, minus some. V and J calls and clone size come straight from that table; D and trimming were deduced from the DNA. The sample records 25,000 to 35,000 clones, more than 80% being singletons. V lost 3 bases to trimming and J lost 0 bases, with 14 bases between them. The CDR3 totals 18 residues. Germline CDR1 is KGHDR and CDR2 is SFDVKD. This clone was recorded a few times. The chain joins TRBV24-1 to TRBJ2-6, with a possible D match to TRBD2 (6 bases). Input material: peripheral blood. This sequence originates from a woman aged 80 or over with acute or convalescent COVID-19. CDR3 in DNA: TGTGCCACCAGTGATCCCGGGACTGGCTACTCTGGGGCCAACGTCCTGACTTTC. Encoded protein: CATSDPGTGYSGANVLTF.